This TCR beta chain was observed in a study of T-cell memory formation after mild COVID-19. Constant-segment primers and 5'RACE yielded cDNA libraries for TCR alpha and TCR beta, each carrying sample barcodes and UMIs. TCRdb re-called the 5' RACE reads through MiXCR, storing one row per CDR3 protein. Here the sample spans some 200,000 distinct CDR3 sequences, over 9% being singletons. This CDR3 has 14 residues. The V gene lost 7 bases and the J gene lost 2 bases, with 16 bases spanning the gap. Germline CDR1 reads SGHRS; CDR2 reads YFSETQ. V and J are TRBV5-1 and TRBJ2-7; D perhaps matches TRBD1 (6 bases). The receptor was derived from a man aged 18-30 years who had mild COVID-19 (a few samples of this study predate the infection). Cell type and time point are not known. The sequencing sample was made of PBMCs or a T cell subset sorted from them (not recorded which). Written as DNA, the CDR3 is TGCGCCAGCGCCGGCCGATGGGGGCCCTACGAGCAGTACTTC. It encodes CASAGRWGPYEQYF.